The clone carrying this T cell receptor (beta chain) has only a few counts. The CDR3 has 18 residues. CDR1 is MNHNY, CDR2 SVGAGI, per germline (reference sequence). V was pared by 5 bases and J by 2 bases, with 24 bases between. Via MiXCR, TCRdb re-called the RACE reads, giving one row per CDR3 protein. The sample shows some 27,000 distinct CDR3 sequences, roughly 9.4% of them seen only once. This sample was included in a study of human T cells and chemical hapten exposure. The overall study: Recorded diagnoses among the mostly female patients were alopecia areata, totalis or universalis.

Time point indicated: patch test 2, 6 weeks after DPC sensitization. The treatment was: therapeutic diphenylcyclopropenone sensitization with weekly scalp DPC. Total RNA came from unfractionated whole blood. The material sequenced was whole blood, taken in connection with sensitization to the hapten diphenylcyclopropenone (DPC). This receptor was identified in a man aged 25-45 years with alopecia areata. Some clones in this sample may be carry-over from other donors' samples. V is TRBV6-6 and J is TRBJ2-5; TRBD1 is a possible D gene (6 bases). The CDR3 region is CASSPFTVHRDLQETQYF. The CDR3 nucleotides are TGTGCCAGCAGTCCCTTCACTGTCCACAGGGATCTTCAAGAGACCCAGTACTTC.